This TCR beta chain was captured in a study of blood T cell repertoires in COVID-19. Original methodology: Estimated nucleated cell counts came from reference gene primer amplification. The method was immunoSEQ multiplex PCR; TCRdb's version includes in-frame clones alone and lacks a portion of them. That table gives V, J and clone size, and the DNA gave D and trimming. The sample lists 110,000 or so clones; 70% to 90% were seen once. CDR1 and CDR2 (germline): SGHVS, FNYEAQ. CDR3 length: 17 amino acids. After removal of 5 bases from V and 5 bases from J, the junction contained 11 bases not matched to a gene.

The origin of this receptor is a man between 35 and 55 years old with acute or convalescent COVID-19. The genes are TRBV7-6 and TRBJ1-4; 10 bases map to TRBD1. The specimen was peripheral blood. The CDR3 protein is CASSSTGTGDPNEKLFF. The CDR3 bases are TGTGCCAGCAGCAGTACCGGGACAGGGGATCCCAATGAAAAACTGTTTTTT.